The 12 T cell receptor beta chains reported below all come from one sample, sequenced in a study of blood T cell repertoires in COVID-19. This table comes from immunoSEQ multiplex PCR, and its TCRdb copy is limited to in-frame clones, with some not included. Among approximately 85,000 clones listed, just over 85% were seen once. Input material: peripheral blood. The origin of the receptors is a woman over 75 in a cohort sampled during active or convalescent COVID-19.

The rearrangement uses TRBV28 and TRBJ1-2, with D tentatively TRBD1 (5 bases). The germline V gene has CDR1 MDHEN and CDR2 SYDVKM. The ends were cut back, 5 bases at V and 6 bases at J, with 22 bases in the middle. The CDR3 runs 16 residues. The CDR3 DNA sequence: TGTGCCAGCAGTCGCCGATTAGGGGCGTTTTCCAATGGCTACACCTTC. Its translation: CASSRRLGAFSNGYTF.

This clone was found once. The gene calls are TRBV11-2 and TRBJ1-3; D gene uncertain. Trimming shortened V by 5 bases and J by 5 bases, and 10 bases separated the two germline ends. The CDR3 is 13 amino acids. Germline V gene sequence: CDR1 SGHAT, CDR2 FQNNGV. The CDR3: CASSLPGRNTIYF. The CDR3 bases are TGTGCCAGCAGCCTCCCGGGTAGAAACACCATATATTTT.

J is TRBJ1-3 and V is TRBV3-1 (or the pseudogene TRBV3-2); 7 nucleotides line up with TRBD1. The CDR3 has 15 residues. The V gene end was trimmed by 1 base and the J gene end by 4 bases; junction bases not matched to a gene: 4. Germline lookup yields CDR1 LGHDT and CDR2 YNNKEL (reference sequence). CDR3 region: CASSQARGAGNTIYF. CDR3 DNA sequence: TGTGCCAGCAGCCAAGCCAGGGGGGCCGGAAACACCATATATTTT.

V gene TRBV18 combines with J gene TRBJ2-3; 16 positions agree with TRBD2. Germline values: CDR1 KGHSH, CDR2 LQKENI. V shed 3 bases and J 4 bases; nucleotides not matched to a gene: 4. The CDR3 is 17 amino acids. The CDR3 coding sequence is TGTGCCAGCTCACCGGGACTAGCGGGAGGGCCGGCAGATACGCAGTATTTT. This encodes CASSPGLAGGPADTQYF.

The chain links TRBV25-1 to TRBJ2-1; 10 bases align to TRBD2. The CDR3 covers 14 residues. J lost 6 bases, V lost 6 bases, and 5 bases had no gene match. Germline CDR1 reads MGHDK; CDR2 reads SYGVNS. The chain's CDR3 is CASRLAGSPNEQFF. In DNA, the CDR3 is TGTGCCAGCAGACTAGCGGGGAGCCCCAATGAGCAGTTCTTC.

Here the CDR3 DNA reads TGTGCCAGCAGCTTGACAGGGGTCGGGACTGAAGCTTTCTTT. Its protein product is CASSLTGVGTEAFF. The rearrangement joins TRBV5-4 to TRBJ1-1, with 7 bases that match TRBD1. The CDR3 runs to 14 residues. Trimming at V came to 1 base and at J to 5 bases, leaving 5 bases not matched to a gene. CDR1 and CDR2 from the germline V gene are SGHNT and YYREEE (reference sequence).

The CDR3: CASSIGLAEYNEQFF. DNA for the CDR3: TGCGCCAGCAGCATTGGACTAGCGGAGTACAATGAGCAGTTCTTC. V is TRBV5-1 and J is TRBJ2-1, with 10 bases lining up with TRBD2. The CDR3 consists of 15 residues. Germline CDR1 SGHRS, CDR2 YFSETQ. The J segment lost 4 bases and the V segment lost 4 bases, leaving 5 bases of the junction unmatched.

The chain is built from TRBV12-5 and TRBJ2-1; 8 positions agree with TRBD1. Trimming removed 3 bases from V and 6 bases from J; junction bases left unmatched: 4. Germline CDR1 LGHNT, CDR2 FRNRAP. This CDR3 is built from 14 residues. The CDR3 bases are TGTGCTAGTGGTTTCGGACAGGGAGGCAATGAGCAGTTCTTC. As protein: CASGFGQGGNEQFF.

The V gene is TRBV28, the J gene TRBJ2-3, with D possibly being TRBD1 (6 bases). Trimming cost V 8 bases and J 6 bases, with 27 bases left between them. CDR1 is MDHEN and CDR2 is SYDVKM in the germline V gene. The CDR3 loop spans 17 amino acids. The CDR3 DNA is TGTGCCAGCGCTGCCGGGCTTCCACAGGGCCTGCGGGATACGCAGTATTTT. Its translation: CASAAGLPQGLRDTQYF. The full variable domain, in which reference TRBV28 and TRBJ2-3 provide the parts outside the CDR3, is DVKVTQSSRYLVKRTGEKVFLECVQDMDHENMFWYRQDPGLGLRLIYFSYDVKMKEKGDIPEGYSVSREKKERFSLILESASTNQTSMYLCASAAGLPQGLRDTQYFGPGTRLTVL.

This clone was seen only once. The chain uses TRBV5-4 and TRBJ2-5; TRBD2 matches at 12 bases. Germline V lookup: CDR1 SGHNT, CDR2 YYREEE (reference sequence). V was pared by 2 bases and J by 2 bases, with 1 base of the junction left unmatched. There are 15 residues in the CDR3. The chain's CDR3 is CASSFGLAGQETQYF. The CDR3 DNA follows: TGTGCCAGCAGCTTCGGACTAGCGGGACAAGAGACCCAGTACTTC.

This clone occurred once. CDR3 loop: CASSYSGREGRYEQYV. CDR3 sequence (DNA): TGTGCCAGCAGTTACTCAGGGCGGGAGGGCCGATACGAGCAGTACGTC. V gene TRBV6-2 or TRBV6-3 combines with J gene TRBJ2-7; 9 bases are shared with TRBD2. J lost 4 bases, V lost 0 bases, and 7 bases had no gene match. Germline V gives CDR1 MNHEY, CDR2 SVGEGT. The CDR3 is 16 amino acids.

This chain uses TRBV5-1 with TRBJ1-1; 9 bases are shared with TRBD1. Germline V CDR1 and CDR2: SGHRS, YFSETQ. The CDR3 extends over 15 amino acids. The V and J ends lost 4 bases and 4 bases, in that order; junction bases with no gene match: 8. In DNA form, the CDR3 reads TGCGCCAGCAGCGAGGGACAGGGCGGGGTCACTGAAGCTTTCTTT. Its protein product is CASSEGQGGVTEAFF.